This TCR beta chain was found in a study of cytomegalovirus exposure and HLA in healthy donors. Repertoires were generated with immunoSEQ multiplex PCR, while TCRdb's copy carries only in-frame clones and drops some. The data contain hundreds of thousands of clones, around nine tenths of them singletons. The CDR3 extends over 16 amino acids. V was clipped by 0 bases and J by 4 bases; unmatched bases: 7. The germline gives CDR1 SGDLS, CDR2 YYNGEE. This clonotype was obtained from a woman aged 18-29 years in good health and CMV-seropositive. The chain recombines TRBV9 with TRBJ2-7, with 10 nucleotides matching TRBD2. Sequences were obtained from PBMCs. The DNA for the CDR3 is TGTGCCAGCAGCGTAGAGGCTAGCGGGAGTGGGTACGAGCAGTACTTC. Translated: CASSVEASGSGYEQYF.